In this sample, the clone carrying this TCR beta chain turned up many times. Antigen specificity is unknown. CDR1 SGHVS and CDR2 FNYEAQ come from the germline V gene. Trimming pared 5 bases from V and 8 bases from J, leaving 22 bases between. The CDR3 sequence is 16 residues long. This record comes from a study of metastatic and nonmetastatic thyroid tumors. About the study: Malignant thyroid and benign thyroid patients provided blood and tumor or nodule tissue whose repertoires were compared.

In the authors' methods: Clinicopathological groups supplied CDR3 differences that were used to build a distant-metastasis classifier for papillary thyroid cancer. TCRdb used MiXCR to call clones anew from the PCR reads. V and J calls and clone size were set by TCRdb, not the authors. The sample records approximately 25,000 clones, more than 20% being singletons. Nobody among the patients had been given any treatment before thyroid surgery. Whole-study findings and limits: According to reports, the diversity of TCR beta was significantly higher in malignant thyroid tumors than in benign nodules, and this held in both blood and tumor samples.

This clonotype was obtained from a male donor with papillary thyroid cancer or a benign thyroid nodule (not recorded which). Some clones in this sample may be carry-over from other donors' samples. The chain joins TRBV7-6 to TRBJ2-1, with a tentative D call TRBD2 (6 bases). Specimen: blood. DNA for the CDR3: TGTGCCAGCAGCCAGGACCCGGGACGGCGGGGTGATGAGCAGTTCTTC. Protein product: CASSQDPGRRGDEQFF.